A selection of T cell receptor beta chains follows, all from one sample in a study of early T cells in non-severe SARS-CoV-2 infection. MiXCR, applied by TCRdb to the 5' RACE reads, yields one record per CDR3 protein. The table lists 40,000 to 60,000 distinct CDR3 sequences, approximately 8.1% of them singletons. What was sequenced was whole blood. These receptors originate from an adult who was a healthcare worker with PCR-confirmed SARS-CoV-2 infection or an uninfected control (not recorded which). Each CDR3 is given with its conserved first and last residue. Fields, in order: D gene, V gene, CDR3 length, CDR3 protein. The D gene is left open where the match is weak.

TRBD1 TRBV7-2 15 CASSPWTGPNTEAFF
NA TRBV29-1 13 CSVGTQTQETQYF
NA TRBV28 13 CASTVQGSSTLHF
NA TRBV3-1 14 CASSQEVRGGEQYF
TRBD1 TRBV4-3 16 CASSQTDRGSYNEQFF
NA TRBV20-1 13 CSAGDTGDRGYTF
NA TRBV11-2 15 CASSPAGVGMDEQFF
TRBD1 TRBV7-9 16 CASSPGQPKSGNTIYF
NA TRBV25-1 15 CASSEFGRPTDTQYF
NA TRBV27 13 CASRTTGTGELFF
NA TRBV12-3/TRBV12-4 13 CASSSGPGWPLHF
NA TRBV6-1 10 CARQPYEQYF
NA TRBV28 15 CASSARALFGNTIYF
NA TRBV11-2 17 CASSLGGVLSSYNEQFF
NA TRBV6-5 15 CASSYSAGTNEKLFF
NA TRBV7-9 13 CALNNGGHNEQFF
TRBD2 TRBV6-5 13 CASSRAGAVEQFF
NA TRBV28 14 CASSLRNRAYEQYF
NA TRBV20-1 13 CSATEGEREKLFF
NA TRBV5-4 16 CASSLGGQANTGELFF
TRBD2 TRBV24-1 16 CATTGTTRPFYNEQFF
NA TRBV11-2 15 CASSLEGGYNQPQHF
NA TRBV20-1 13 CSAGGAATGELFF
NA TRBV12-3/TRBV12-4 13 CASSPRTASGYTF
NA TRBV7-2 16 CASSLSPNSYNSPLHF
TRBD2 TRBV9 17 CASSKFPSSGGQETQYF
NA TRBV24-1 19 CATSGEDRYSASGANVLTF
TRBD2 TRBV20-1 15 CSARNSGGSTDTQYF
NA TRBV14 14 CASSHRPTNTEAFF
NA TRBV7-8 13 CASSWAVNTEAFF
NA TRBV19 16 CASSIRPFTTNEKLFF
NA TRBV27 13 CASSNGQTYGYTF
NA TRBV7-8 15 CASSLMRGRADTQYF
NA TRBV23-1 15 CASSQSLSGDQPQHF
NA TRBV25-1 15 CASSEPGAGNTEAFF
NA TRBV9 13 CASSVHPSGELFF